This TCR beta chain is from a study of blood T cell repertoires in COVID-19. Turning to the study itself: Whether acute or convalescent, the COVID-19 samples came from the United States, Italy and Spain. From T cells, B-cell-depleted T cells, or PBMCs came the material, which was cDNA or gDNA.

V was shortened by 5 bases and J by 5 bases, with 16 bases between the two germline ends. CDR1 and CDR2 (germline): SGHTA, FQGNSA. The CDR3 loop spans 14 amino acids. In the original processing: Nucleated cell number was recorded as an estimate derived from reference gene primer amplification. TCRdb's table, derived via immunoSEQ multiplex PCR, lists solely in-frame clones and lacks some. V, J and clone size derive from that table, while D and trimming were established from the DNA sequence. The sample records around 140,000 clones, almost 85% being singletons. This chain uses TRBV7-2 with TRBJ2-7, with a weak D call TRBD2 (5 bases). Material: peripheral blood. This sequence was found in a human donor with acute or convalescent COVID-19. The donor label of this sample is uncertain. Here the CDR3 DNA reads TGTGCCAGCAGCCTCATGAGGTCCGGGGACGAGCAGTACTTC. Translated, it gives CASSLMRSGDEQYF.